Sequencing of this T cell receptor beta chain was carried out in a study of shared clonotypes between healthy human individuals. Turning to this clone: The antigen is undetermined.

TCRdb's copy holds only in-frame clones and misses some; the assay was immunoSEQ multiplex PCR. The sample consists of 2 million to 2.5 million clones, 85% to 95% of them appearing once. Germline lookup yields CDR1 GTSNPN and CDR2 SVGIG (reference sequence). This CDR3 is built from 15 residues. The V segment lost 5 bases and the J segment 0 bases; nucleotides outside the gene matches: 5. The study's findings and limits: Memory subsets generally showed lower estimated richness than naive subsets.

The J gene is TRBJ2-3, the V gene TRBV30; TRBD2 matches 10 bases. Sequencing was done on a sample of naive CD4+ T cells sorted from blood. Subset: CD45RA+ positively selected. This clonotype was sampled from a man in his late teens or twenties in good health. CDR3 amino acids: CAWGGLAVSTDTQYF. The CDR3 DNA follows: TGTGCCTGGGGTGGACTAGCGGTTAGCACAGATACGCAGTATTTT.